The 18 T cell receptor beta chains presented below share a single source sample, sequenced in a study of neurological immune-mediated disorders. TCRdb recomputed calls from the 5' RACE reads with MiXCR, one row per CDR3 protein. Counted here are tens of thousands of distinct CDR3 sequences, about 4.5% occurring once; the ten biggest clones make up more than 20%. The specimen sequenced was PBMCs. These TCRs come from a man aged 18 to 35 in good health.

This clonotype was seen ten or more times. The V and J genes are TRBV5-1 and TRBJ2-2, with a weak D call TRBD2 (5 bases). Trimming left V 4 bases short and J 4 bases short, with 14 bases between. The germline CDR1 and CDR2 sequences are SGHRS and YFSETQ. This CDR3 is 15 amino acids long. The CDR3 DNA follows: TGCGCCAGCAGCCTAGGACTCACCCGCACCGGGGAGCTGTTTTTT. Translation: CASSLGLTRTGELFF.

Many counts were recorded for this clonotype. The rearrangement uses TRBV20-1 and TRBJ2-1; D assignment may be TRBD1 or TRBD2 (5 bases each). The CDR3 has 14 amino acids. Germline CDR1 and CDR2: DFQATT and SNEGSKA (reference sequence). Trimming pared 4 bases from V and 2 bases from J, leaving 12 bases between. CDR3 amino acids: CSANSRDPYNEQFF. The CDR3, as DNA: TGCAGTGCTAATAGCCGGGACCCCTACAATGAGCAGTTCTTC.

Comments on this clonotype: A much larger clone differs from this one at a single base, so this may be a read error. The missing conserved phenylalanine or tryptophan at the end of this CDR3 makes a read error likely. This chain joins TRBV5-1 and TRBJ2-5; TRBD2 matches at 8 bases. Germline V gene data show CDR1 as SGHRS and CDR2 as YFSETQ. V was pared by 0 bases and J by 5 bases, with 9 bases of the junction left unmatched. This CDR3 has 16 residues. In DNA, the CDR3 is TGCGCCAGCAGCTTGGACGTTACTAGCGGAGAGGAGACCCAGTACTGC. Its protein product is CASSLDVTSGEETQYC.

Ten or more counts support this clonotype. The chain links TRBV5-1 to TRBJ1-4; D ambiguous. This CDR3 is built from 13 residues. The germline V gene encodes CDR1 SGHRS and CDR2 YFSETQ. V was trimmed by 0 bases and J by 4 bases, leaving 4 bases between them. The CDR3 loop is CASSLDLNEKLFF. The CDR3 DNA sequence: TGCGCCAGCAGCTTGGACCTTAATGAAAAACTGTTTTTT.

This clonotype was observed at least ten times. This chain connects TRBV6-5 to TRBJ1-1; the D is unclear. V was cut by 2 bases and J by 6 bases, with 7 bases left in between. Germline CDR1 is MNHEY and CDR2 is SVGAGI. There are 12 residues in the CDR3. This CDR3 reads CASSYGGPEAFF. The CDR3 nucleotides read TGTGCCAGCAGTTACGGAGGACCTGAAGCTTTCTTT.

This clonotype was detected many times. The CDR3 protein is CASTRDQLNTEAFF. Here the CDR3 DNA reads TGTGCCAGCACCCGAGACCAACTGAACACTGAAGCTTTCTTT. The rearrangement links TRBV7-2 to TRBJ1-1; unclear D gene. Germline-derived CDR1 and CDR2 are SGHTA and FQGNSA. CDR3 length equals 14 residues. V was trimmed by 7 bases and J by 0 bases, leaving 12 bases between them.

This clonotype was seen repeatedly, ten times or more. This chain uses TRBV5-5 with TRBJ1-1; TRBD1 is a possible D gene (6 bases). Germline V gene lookup returns CDR1 SGHKS and CDR2 YYEKEE (reference sequence). The CDR3 spans 13 residues. Deletions cut 4 bases from V and 2 bases from J, with 9 bases between. This CDR3 reads CASSRGTNTEAFF. The CDR3 DNA reads TGTGCCAGCAGCCGTGGGACAAACACTGAAGCTTTCTTT.

This clonotype came up many times. The CDR3 is CASSLHSSYNSPLHF. DNA for the CDR3: TGTGCCAGCAGTTTGCACAGCTCCTATAATTCACCCCTCCACTTT. V is TRBV12-3 or TRBV12-4 and J is TRBJ1-6; no clear D gene. CDR3 length: 15 residues. V was clipped by 3 bases and J by 0 bases, with 6 bases between them.

This clonotype was seen repeatedly, ten times or more. The chain couples TRBV5-1 to TRBJ1-1; no firm D call. The CDR3 covers 13 residues. Germline loops: CDR1 SGHRS, CDR2 YFSETQ. V was pared by 3 bases and J by 0 bases, with 6 bases between. The CDR3 DNA reads TGCGCCAGCAGCTCCGTAGTGAACACTGAAGCTTTCTTT. Translating gives CASSSVVNTEAFF.

This clonotype has a count of ten or more. DNA of the CDR3: TGTGCCAGCAGGGGGAGCGGGGGGAACACCGGGGAGCTGTTTTTT. Its protein is CASRGSGGNTGELFF. The J gene is TRBJ2-2, the V gene TRBV7-2; 8 bases are shared with TRBD2. Per the germline V gene, CDR1 is SGHTA and CDR2 is FQGNSA. J was trimmed by 1 base and V by 6 bases; bases with no gene match: 4. The CDR3 is 15 amino acids.

This clonotype has ten or more counts. This rearrangement joins TRBV5-1 to TRBJ2-1; a weak D match, TRBD2 (7 bases). The V gene's germline CDR1 is SGHRS and CDR2 YFSETQ. The CDR3 contains 18 residues. V gave up 1 base and J gave up 0 bases, with 17 bases separating them. CDR3 sequence reads: CASSLLAGASSSYNEQFF. The CDR3 DNA reads as TGCGCCAGCAGCTTGTTGGCGGGGGCCAGCTCCTCCTACAATGAGCAGTTCTTC.

Ten or more counts support this clonotype. The genes are TRBV20-1 and TRBJ1-6, with D uncertain. The CDR3 consists of 15 residues. V was trimmed by 1 base and J by 8 bases, leaving 15 bases between them. CDR1 is DFQATT and CDR2 is SNEGSKA in the germline V gene (reference sequence). The CDR3 is CSARVETSGDSPLHF. As DNA, the CDR3 is TGCAGTGCTAGAGTGGAGACCTCGGGCGATTCACCCCTCCACTTT.

This clonotype occurred many times. The chain joins TRBV21-1 to TRBJ2-7. TRBV21-1 is a known pseudogene. The CDR3 has 15 residues. The CDR3 spells CASSKDQNRSYEQYF. CDR3 in DNA: TGTGCCAGCAGCAAAGATCAAAATCGGAGCTACGAGCAGTACTTC.

This clonotype was seen many times. The V and J genes are TRBV5-1 and TRBJ2-2; the D gene could be TRBD1 or TRBD2 (5 bases each). Germline assignment: CDR1 SGHRS and CDR2 YFSETQ. CDR3 size: 15 residues. V gave up 7 bases and J gave up 4 bases, with 17 bases separating them. The CDR3 loop is CASGFAGTTTGELFF. The CDR3 coding sequence is TGCGCCAGCGGGTTCGCCGGGACCACCACCGGGGAGCTGTTTTTT. The complete variable domain, with remaining parts taken from reference TRBV5-1 and TRBJ2-2, reads KAGVTQTPRYLIKTRGQQVTLSCSPISGHRSVSWYQQTPGQGLQFLFEYFSETQRNKGNFPGRFSGRQFSNSRSEMNVSTLELGDSALYLCASGFAGTTTGELFFGEGSRLTVL.

This clonotype was observed many times. The chain carries TRBV5-1 and TRBJ1-1, with 9 positions matching TRBD1. CDR1 is SGHRS and CDR2 is YFSETQ in the germline V gene. The V gene end was trimmed by 4 bases and the J gene end by 0 bases; junction bases not matched to a gene: 7. CDR3 size: 16 residues. CDR3 bases: TGCGCCAGCAGCCCAAGGACAGGGGCCATGAACACTGAAGCTTTCTTT. Protein sequence: CASSPRTGAMNTEAFF.

This clonotype was counted at least ten times. The rearrangement uses TRBV5-1 and TRBJ2-4; D perhaps matches TRBD1 (6 bases). Germline V lookup: CDR1 SGHRS, CDR2 YFSETQ. The CDR3 totals 19 residues. The germline V and J ends were trimmed by 2 bases and 1 base, with 22 bases remaining between them. The CDR3 coding sequence is TGCGCCAGCAGCTTTTGGGAGACAGGCGGGCATGCGGCCAAAAACATTCAGTACTTC. Amino acid sequence: CASSFWETGGHAAKNIQYF.

The sample holds many counts of this clonotype. V usage is TRBV6-5 and J usage is TRBJ1-6; D perhaps matches TRBD1 (5 bases). This CDR3 has 15 residues. The ends were cut back, 8 bases at V and 11 bases at J, with 22 bases in the middle. The germline CDR1 and CDR2 sequences are MNHEY and SVGAGI. The CDR3, as DNA: TGTGCCAGCGCCTATAAGGGACCCCCGGCGGCACCCCTCCACTTT. Its translation: CASAYKGPPAAPLHF.

This clonotype was recorded at least ten times. The chain links TRBV4-2 to TRBJ1-6; D not resolved. CDR1 and CDR2 (germline): LGHNA, YNFKEQ. Trimming removed 0 bases from V and 7 bases from J, with 7 bases in between. The CDR3 consists of 14 residues. The CDR3 here is CASSQEALNSPLHF. The CDR3 coding sequence is TGTGCCAGCAGCCAAGAGGCCCTAAATTCACCCCTCCACTTT.